This TCR beta chain was obtained from a study of tumor-infiltrating lymphocytes in primary liver carcinoma. General study points: Tumor-blood pairs (like tumor-adjacent pairs) overlapped less than tumor region pairs did.

By proportion, this clonotype is large. Its antigen is not identified. The CDR3 is 12 amino acids. Between the trimmed V and J ends, which lost 7 bases and 5 bases, there was a span of 13 bases. Germline CDR1 and CDR2: SQVTM and ANQGSEA. DNA and RNA were both co-extracted from approximately 20-30 mg of bulk tissue that had not been sorted. Each of the tumor samples contained in excess of 85% viable tumor cells. The investigators made TCR beta cDNA from 400 to 550 ng total RNA, using a constant-region primer. Slightly modified ARM-PCR with three nested multiplex PCR rounds yielded TCR beta libraries. Rounds one and two of PCR, each of about 10 cycles, were primed with TRBV1-TRBV30 forward primers and a C-beta reverse primer. MiXCR, applied by TCRdb to the multiplex PCR reads, yields one record per CDR3 protein. The table lists approximately 100,000 distinct CDR3 sequences, approximately 70% of them singletons, with 9% to 15% in the top ten.

The TCR sequence derives from an older woman with primary liver carcinoma and hepatitis B virus infection. J is TRBJ2-3 and V is TRBV29-1, with D maybe TRBD2 (6 bases). Sequences were obtained from liver tumor tissue from sampling region 2. The subset was: tumor region T2, inferior pole. CDR3 bases: TGCAGCGCGACGACAGCGGGAGATACGCAGTATTTT. Translation gives CSATTAGDTQYF.